This T cell receptor (beta chain) was recorded in a study of T-cell reconstitution after alpha-beta-depleted transplantation in children. This clonotype is a singleton in its sample. Its matching antigen is unknown. General study results and limits: Elevated TCRbeta diversity at day 60 was traced, in some patients, to surviving recipient T cells and thymic progenitors.

Unique molecular identifiers were incorporated when the TCRbeta library was constructed. TCRdb re-analysed the PCR reads in MiXCR, keeping a single row per CDR3 protein. The table has about 150,000 distinct CDR3 sequences, around 9% seen once. Germline CDR1 and CDR2: SEHNR and FQNEAQ (reference sequence). Trimming removed 10 bases from V and 1 base from J, with 16 bases in between. The CDR3 covers 15 residues. The J gene is TRBJ2-2, the V gene TRBV7-9; unclear D gene. The sequences come from PBMCs, mostly from graft donor cells, collected 180 days after TCRalphabeta/CD19-depleted stem cell transplant. This clonotype was sampled from a female patient under 10 years old who had a stem cell transplant for congenital amegakaryocytic thrombocytopenia, so the T cells may come from the graft donor. CDR3 residues: CAMSPTRQNTGELFF. As DNA, the CDR3 is TGTGCCATGAGCCCTACCCGACAGAACACCGGGGAGCTGTTTTTT. Together with reference TRBV7-9 and TRBJ2-2, the CDR3 gives the full variable domain: DTGVSQNPRHKITKRGQNVTFRCDPISEHNRLYWYRQTLGQGPEFLTYFQNEAQLEKSRLLSDRFSAERPKGSFSTLEIQRTEQGDSAMYLCAMSPTRQNTGELFFGEGSRLTVL.